This T cell receptor (beta chain) stems from a study of spatial heterogeneity in lung cancer. Overall study results and limits: Tracking of tumor mutation counts was seen in expanded intratumoral alpha and beta TCR counts.

TCRdb fed the 5' RACE reads into MiXCR, producing one record per CDR3 protein. Among fewer than 10,000 distinct CDR3 sequences listed, 5.5% to 8% were seen once. In its sample, this clonotype is medium-sized (0.01 to 0.1%). Its target is not known. Indicated time point: sample taken at primary tumor resection. In each case, whole RNA from tumor, nontumor lung or frozen PBMC was sequenced unsorted. The starting material was lung tumor tissue, obtained at surgery. The clonotype comes from a female donor with early-stage non-small cell lung cancer.

The CDR3 DNA reads TGTGCCAGCAGTTTGCGTAGCGGGAGGTCCTCCTACGAGCAGTACTTC. This encodes CASSLRSGRSSYEQYF. V and J are TRBV27 and TRBJ2-7; 10 nucleotides align to TRBD2. Per the germline V gene, CDR1 is MNHEY and CDR2 is SMNVEV (reference sequence). V lost 3 bases, J lost 0 bases, and 5 bases stayed unmatched. The CDR3 extends over 16 amino acids.